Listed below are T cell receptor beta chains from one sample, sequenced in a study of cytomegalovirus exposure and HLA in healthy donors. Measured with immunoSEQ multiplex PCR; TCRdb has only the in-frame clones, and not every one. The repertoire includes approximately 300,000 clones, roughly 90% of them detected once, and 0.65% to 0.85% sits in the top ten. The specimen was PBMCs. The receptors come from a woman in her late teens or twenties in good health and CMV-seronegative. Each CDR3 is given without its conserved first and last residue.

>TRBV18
ASSKGRGDGYT
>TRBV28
ASNPPGGSSYEQY
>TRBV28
ASSSGHGNTEAF
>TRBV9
ASSVSGTGSYEQY
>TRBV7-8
ASSLGQGGSHGYT
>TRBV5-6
ASSPKTVYGYT
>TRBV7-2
ASSRVGGGGGAQH
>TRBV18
ASSPSYSSYNEQF
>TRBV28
ASSPLAGSSYNEQF
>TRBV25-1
ASSPSEGVQETQY
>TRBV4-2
ASSQELLPGQGSHEQY
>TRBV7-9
ASSLATTGWETQY
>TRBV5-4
ASSLGGRGNAGELF
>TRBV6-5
ASSVGSNTEAF
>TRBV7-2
ASSLAGTGKLY
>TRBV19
ASSGQGPPDTQY
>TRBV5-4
ASSSGQDYGYT
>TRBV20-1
SARPYYEQY
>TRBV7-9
ASSLGPATDTQY
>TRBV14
ASSQDRYEQY
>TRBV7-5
ARSSLRTAYEQY
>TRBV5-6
ASSLVPAGAYEQY
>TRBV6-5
ASRLGGGEETQY
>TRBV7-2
ASSLVQGAYEQY
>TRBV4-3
ASSLRTGGVYEQY
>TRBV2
ASRGDSNSYEQY
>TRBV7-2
ASSWSSVSGETQY
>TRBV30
AWISTGLNTEAF
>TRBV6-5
ASSLGGGRANEQF
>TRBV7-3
ASSEGTSGSDEQY
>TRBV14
ASSQDIGSLYEQY